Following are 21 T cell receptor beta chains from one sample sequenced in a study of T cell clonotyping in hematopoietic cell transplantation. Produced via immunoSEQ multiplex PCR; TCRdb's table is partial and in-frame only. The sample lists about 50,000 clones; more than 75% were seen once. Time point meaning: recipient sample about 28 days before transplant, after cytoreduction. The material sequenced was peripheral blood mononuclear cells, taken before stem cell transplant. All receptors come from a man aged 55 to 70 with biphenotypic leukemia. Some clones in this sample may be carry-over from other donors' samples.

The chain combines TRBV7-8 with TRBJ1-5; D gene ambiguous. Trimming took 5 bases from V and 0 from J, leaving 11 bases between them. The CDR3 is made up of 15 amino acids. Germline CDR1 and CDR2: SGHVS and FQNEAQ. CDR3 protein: CASSRGFYSNQPQHF. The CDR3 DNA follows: TGTGCCAGCAGCCGGGGATTTTATAGCAATCAGCCCCAGCATTTT.

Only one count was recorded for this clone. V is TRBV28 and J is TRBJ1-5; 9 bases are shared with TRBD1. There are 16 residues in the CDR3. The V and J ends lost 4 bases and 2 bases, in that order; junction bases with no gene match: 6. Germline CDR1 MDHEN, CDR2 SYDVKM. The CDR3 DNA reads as TGTGCCAGCAGTTCTTGGACAGGGGCGGGCAATCAGCCCCAGCATTTT. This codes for CASSSWTGAGNQPQHF. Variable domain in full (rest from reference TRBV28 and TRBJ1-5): DVKVTQSSRYLVKRTGEKVFLECVQDMDHENMFWYRQDPGLGLRLIYFSYDVKMKEKGDIPEGYSVSREKKERFSLILESASTNQTSMYLCASSSWTGAGNQPQHFGDGTRLSIL.

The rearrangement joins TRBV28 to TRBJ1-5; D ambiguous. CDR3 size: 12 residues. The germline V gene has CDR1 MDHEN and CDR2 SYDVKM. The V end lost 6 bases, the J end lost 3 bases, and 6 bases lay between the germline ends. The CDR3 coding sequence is TGTGCCAGCAGGGAACCCAATCAGCCCCAGCATTTT. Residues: CASREPNQPQHF.

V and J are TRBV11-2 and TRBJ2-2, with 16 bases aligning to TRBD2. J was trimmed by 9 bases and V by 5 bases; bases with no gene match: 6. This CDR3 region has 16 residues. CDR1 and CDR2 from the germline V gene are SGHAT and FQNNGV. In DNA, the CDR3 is TGTGCCAGCAGCCCCGGGACTAGCGGGAGGGCGCGGGAGCTGTTTTTT. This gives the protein CASSPGTSGRARELFF.

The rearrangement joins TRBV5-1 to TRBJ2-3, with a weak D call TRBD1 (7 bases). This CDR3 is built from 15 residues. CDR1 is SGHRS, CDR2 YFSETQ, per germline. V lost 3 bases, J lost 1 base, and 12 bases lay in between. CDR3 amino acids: CASSSQGEGTDTQYF. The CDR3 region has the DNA TGCGCCAGCAGCTCCCAGGGGGAGGGCACAGATACGCAGTATTTT.

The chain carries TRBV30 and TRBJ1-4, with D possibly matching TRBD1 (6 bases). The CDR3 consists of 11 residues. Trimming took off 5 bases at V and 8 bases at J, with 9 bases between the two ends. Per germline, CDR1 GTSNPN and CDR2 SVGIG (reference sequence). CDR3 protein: CAWETGEKLFF. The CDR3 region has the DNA TGTGCCTGGGAGACAGGCGAAAAACTGTTTTTT.

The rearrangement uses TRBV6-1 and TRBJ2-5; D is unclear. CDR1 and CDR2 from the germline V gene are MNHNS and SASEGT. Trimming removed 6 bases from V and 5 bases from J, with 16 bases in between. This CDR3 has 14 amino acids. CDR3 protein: CASSPSPRSETQYF. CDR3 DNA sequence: TGTGCCAGCAGCCCTTCGCCGAGGTCGGAGACCCAGTACTTC.

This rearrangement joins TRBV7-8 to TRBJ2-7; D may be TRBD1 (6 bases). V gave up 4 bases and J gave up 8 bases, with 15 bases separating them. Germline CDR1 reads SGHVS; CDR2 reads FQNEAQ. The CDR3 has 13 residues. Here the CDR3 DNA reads TGTGCCAGCAGCTCGGAGAGACAGGACAAGCAGTACTTC. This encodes CASSSERQDKQYF. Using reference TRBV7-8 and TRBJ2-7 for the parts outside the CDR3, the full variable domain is GAGVSQSPRYKVAKRGQDVALRCDPISGHVSLFWYQQALGQGPEFLTYFQNEAQLDKSGLPSDRFFAERPEGSVSTLKIQRTQQEDSAVYLCASSSERQDKQYFGPGTRLTVT.

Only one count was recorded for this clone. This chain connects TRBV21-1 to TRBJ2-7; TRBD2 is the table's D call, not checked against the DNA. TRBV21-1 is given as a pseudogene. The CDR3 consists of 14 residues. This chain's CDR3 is CASSSPTAPYEQYF. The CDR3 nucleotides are TGTGCCAGCAGCAGCCCGACTGCCCCCTACGAGCAGTACTTC.

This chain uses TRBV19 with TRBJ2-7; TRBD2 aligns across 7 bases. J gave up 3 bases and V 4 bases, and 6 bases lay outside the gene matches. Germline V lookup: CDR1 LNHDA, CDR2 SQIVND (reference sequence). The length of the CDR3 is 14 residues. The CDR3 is CASSNAGVVYEQYF. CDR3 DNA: TGTGCCAGTAGTAATGCGGGAGTCGTCTACGAGCAGTACTTC.

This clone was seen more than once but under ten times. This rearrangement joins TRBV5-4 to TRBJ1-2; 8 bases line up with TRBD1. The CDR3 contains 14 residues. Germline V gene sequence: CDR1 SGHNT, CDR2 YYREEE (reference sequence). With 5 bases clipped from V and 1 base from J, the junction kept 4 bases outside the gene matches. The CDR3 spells CASSRDRSNYGYTF. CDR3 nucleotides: TGTGCCAGCAGTCGGGACAGGAGTAACTATGGCTACACCTTC.

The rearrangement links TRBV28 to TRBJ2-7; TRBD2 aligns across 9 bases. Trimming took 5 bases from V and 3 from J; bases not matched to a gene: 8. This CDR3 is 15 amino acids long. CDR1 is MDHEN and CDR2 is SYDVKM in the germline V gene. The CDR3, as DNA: TGTGCCAGCAGTACCCGAGCGGGAGGAGACTACGAGCAGTACTTC. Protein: CASSTRAGGDYEQYF. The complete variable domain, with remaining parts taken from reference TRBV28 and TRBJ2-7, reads DVKVTQSSRYLVKRTGEKVFLECVQDMDHENMFWYRQDPGLGLRLIYFSYDVKMKEKGDIPEGYSVSREKKERFSLILESASTNQTSMYLCASSTRAGGDYEQYFGPGTRLTVT.

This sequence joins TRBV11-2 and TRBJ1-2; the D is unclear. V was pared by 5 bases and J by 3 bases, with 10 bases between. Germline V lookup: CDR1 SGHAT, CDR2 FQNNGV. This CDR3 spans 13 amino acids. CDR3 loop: CASSQPEDYGYTF. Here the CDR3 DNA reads TGTGCCAGCAGCCAGCCAGAGGACTATGGCTACACCTTC.

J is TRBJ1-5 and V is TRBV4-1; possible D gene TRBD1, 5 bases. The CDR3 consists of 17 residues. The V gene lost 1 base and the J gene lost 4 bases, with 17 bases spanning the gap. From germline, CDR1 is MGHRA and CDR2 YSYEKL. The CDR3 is CASSQADGRGRNQPQHF. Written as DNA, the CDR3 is TGCGCCAGCAGCCAAGCTGACGGGAGGGGCCGTAATCAGCCCCAGCATTTT.

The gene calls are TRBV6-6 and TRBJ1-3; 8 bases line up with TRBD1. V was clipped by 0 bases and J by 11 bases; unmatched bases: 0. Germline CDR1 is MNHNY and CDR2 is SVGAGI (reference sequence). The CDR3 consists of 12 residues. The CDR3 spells CASSYSQGAIYF. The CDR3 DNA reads TGTGCCAGCAGTTACTCACAGGGGGCCATATATTTT.

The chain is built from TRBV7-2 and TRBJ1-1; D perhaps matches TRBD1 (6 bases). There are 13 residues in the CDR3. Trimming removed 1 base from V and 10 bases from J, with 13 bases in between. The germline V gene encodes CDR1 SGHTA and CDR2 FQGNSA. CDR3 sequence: CASSLVRGGVAFF. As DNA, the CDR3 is TGTGCCAGCAGCTTAGTTAGGGGGGGTGTAGCTTTCTTT.

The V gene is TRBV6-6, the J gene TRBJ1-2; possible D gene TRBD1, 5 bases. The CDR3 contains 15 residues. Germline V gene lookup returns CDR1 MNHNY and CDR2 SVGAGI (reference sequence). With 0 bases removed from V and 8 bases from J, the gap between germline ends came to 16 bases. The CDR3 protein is CASSYSPGAMRGYTF. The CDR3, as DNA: TGTGCCAGCAGTTACTCGCCCGGGGCGATGAGGGGCTACACCTTC.

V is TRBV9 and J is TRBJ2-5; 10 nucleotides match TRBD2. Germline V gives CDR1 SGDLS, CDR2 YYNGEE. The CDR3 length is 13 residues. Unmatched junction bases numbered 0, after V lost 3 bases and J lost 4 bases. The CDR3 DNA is TGTGCCAGCAGCGGACTAGCGGGAGAGACCCAGTACTTC. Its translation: CASSGLAGETQYF.

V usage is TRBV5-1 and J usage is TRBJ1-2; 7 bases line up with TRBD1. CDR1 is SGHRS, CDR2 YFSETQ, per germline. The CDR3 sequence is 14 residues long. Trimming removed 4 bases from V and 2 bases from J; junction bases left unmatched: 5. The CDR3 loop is CASSEAGGNYGYTF. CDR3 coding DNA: TGCGCCAGCAGCGAGGCAGGGGGAAACTATGGCTACACCTTC. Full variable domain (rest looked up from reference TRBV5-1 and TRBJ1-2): KAGVTQTPRYLIKTRGQQVTLSCSPISGHRSVSWYQQTPGQGLQFLFEYFSETQRNKGNFPGRFSGRQFSNSRSEMNVSTLELGDSALYLCASSEAGGNYGYTFGSGTRLTVV.

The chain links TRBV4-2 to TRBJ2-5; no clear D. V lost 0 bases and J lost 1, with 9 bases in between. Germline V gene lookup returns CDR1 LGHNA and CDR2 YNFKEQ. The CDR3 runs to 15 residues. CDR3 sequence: CASSQDKASQETQYF. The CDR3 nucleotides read TGTGCCAGCAGCCAAGATAAAGCCAGCCAAGAGACCCAGTACTTC.

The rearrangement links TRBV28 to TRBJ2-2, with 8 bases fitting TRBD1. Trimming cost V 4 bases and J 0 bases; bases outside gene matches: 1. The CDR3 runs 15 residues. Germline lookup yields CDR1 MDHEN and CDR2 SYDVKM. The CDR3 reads CASSSDRANTGELFF. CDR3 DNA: TGTGCCAGCAGTTCGGACAGGGCGAACACCGGGGAGCTGTTTTTT. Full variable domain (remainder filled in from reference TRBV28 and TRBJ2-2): DVKVTQSSRYLVKRTGEKVFLECVQDMDHENMFWYRQDPGLGLRLIYFSYDVKMKEKGDIPEGYSVSREKKERFSLILESASTNQTSMYLCASSSDRANTGELFFGEGSRLTVL.